Each of the 11 T cell receptor beta chains below was sequenced from the same sample in a study of T cell responses to AZD1222 COVID-19 vaccine. Assay used: immunoSEQ multiplex PCR; TCRdb lists only in-frame clones, some missing. The sample shows about 140,000 clones, roughly 92% of them seen only once. This specimen was peripheral blood, taken on day 0 of AZD1222 vaccination. The receptors derive from an adult in good health.

V usage is TRBV10-2 and J usage is TRBJ2-1; 9 positions match TRBD1. Losses at the gene ends were 2 bases for V and 7 bases for J; bases not matched to a gene: 3. The CDR3 spans 14 residues. The germline gives CDR1 WSHSY, CDR2 SAAADI. CDR3 in DNA: TGCGCCAGCAGTGAGGGACAGGGGCCGAATGAGCAGTTCTTC. Its translation is CASSEGQGPNEQFF.

V and J are TRBV5-1 and TRBJ2-7; maybe TRBD1 (5 bases). The CDR3 sequence is 14 residues long. Germline-derived CDR1 and CDR2 are SGHRS and YFSETQ. V lost 4 bases to trimming and J lost 3 bases, with 14 bases between them. DNA of the CDR3: TGCGCCAGCAGCCACTCCAGGGTAGACTACGAGCAGTACTTC. Amino acids: CASSHSRVDYEQYF.

The chain carries TRBV9 and TRBJ2-2; 7 bases line up with TRBD1. CDR1 is SGDLS and CDR2 is YYNGEE in the germline V gene. Trimming at V came to 7 bases and at J to 11 bases, leaving 14 bases not matched to a gene. The CDR3 has 14 residues. CDR3 bases: TGTGCCAGCTCCCAAACAGGGGTCCTCGGAGAGCTGTTTTTT. Residues: CASSQTGVLGELFF.

The chain recombines TRBV7-9 with TRBJ1-1; D remains ambiguous. V was clipped by 4 bases and J by 4 bases, with 16 bases between them. This CDR3 is built from 15 residues. Germline V gives CDR1 SEHNR, CDR2 FQNEAQ (reference sequence). DNA of the CDR3: TGTGCCAGCAGCTACACCATTGAGGCTCCCACTGAAGCTTTCTTT. Translating gives CASSYTIEAPTEAFF. The full variable domain, rest sourced from reference TRBV7-9 and TRBJ1-1, is DTGVSQNPRHKITKRGQNVTFRCDPISEHNRLYWYRQTLGQGPEFLTYFQNEAQLEKSRLLSDRFSAERPKGSFSTLEIQRTEQGDSAMYLCASSYTIEAPTEAFFGQGTRLTVV.

The rearrangement joins TRBV27 to TRBJ2-5; 10 nucleotides match TRBD1. J lost 3 bases, V lost 2 bases, and 3 bases had no gene match. CDR1 MNHEY and CDR2 SMNVEV come from the germline V gene (reference sequence). The CDR3 sequence is 15 residues long. CDR3 residues: CASSLGQGGKETQYF. The CDR3 DNA reads as TGTGCCAGCAGTTTAGGACAGGGGGGGAAAGAGACCCAGTACTTC.

For the CDR3, the DNA is TGCGCCAGCAGCCAAGGACCAACCTACGAGCAGTACTTC. Amino acids: CASSQGPTYEQYF. The genes are TRBV4-1 and TRBJ2-7; no reliable D call. Trimming removed 1 base at V and 2 bases at J, with 6 bases between. Germline CDR1 is MGHRA and CDR2 is YSYEKL. The CDR3 sequence is 13 residues long.

The chain links TRBV18 to TRBJ2-7; D not resolved. CDR1 KGHSH and CDR2 LQKENI come from the germline V gene. V shed 3 bases and J shed 2 bases, with 11 bases lying between them. The CDR3 has 14 residues. CDR3 amino acids: CASSPSPQAYEQYF. CDR3 DNA: TGTGCCAGCTCACCCTCCCCCCAAGCCTACGAGCAGTACTTC.

The chain couples TRBV28 to TRBJ1-1, with D uncertain. The CDR3 is 13 amino acids. V lost 2 bases and J 4 bases, leaving 8 bases between the germline ends. Germline V gene sequence: CDR1 MDHEN, CDR2 SYDVKM. The DNA for the CDR3 is TGTGCCAGCAGTTTAGTAGGGAGCACTGAAGCTTTCTTT. This codes for CASSLVGSTEAFF.

The chain employs TRBV27 and TRBJ2-7; D is unresolved. The CDR3 length is 13 residues. Germline values: CDR1 MNHEY, CDR2 SMNVEV (reference sequence). The germline V and J ends were trimmed by 5 bases and 5 bases, with 13 bases remaining between them. The CDR3 DNA is TGTGCCAGCAGTCCGCTCGCCCCGGACGAGCAGTACTTC. It encodes CASSPLAPDEQYF.

The chain is built from TRBV2 and TRBJ1-5, with 10 nucleotides matching TRBD1. The germline gives CDR1 SNHLY, CDR2 FYNNEI. The CDR3 spans 14 residues. With V trimmed by 8 bases and J by 6 bases, 7 bases remained unmatched. This chain's CDR3 is CASAPGQGSQPQHF. The DNA for the CDR3 is TGTGCCAGCGCACCGGGACAGGGGAGTCAGCCCCAGCATTTT.

The gene calls are TRBV19 and TRBJ2-1; possibly TRBD2 for D (6 bases). V was clipped by 3 bases and J by 3 bases, with 9 bases between them. This CDR3 region has 14 residues. Germline CDR1 LNHDA, CDR2 SQIVND (reference sequence). CDR3 in DNA: TGTGCCAGTAGTATCGGGGGAAACTACAATGAGCAGTTCTTC. It encodes CASSIGGNYNEQFF.